This TCR beta chain comes out of a study of cytomegalovirus exposure and HLA in healthy donors. Study in general: Unique TCRs numbering 75 million to 95 million, obtained from HLA-typed donors, made up an early data release.

CDR3 length: 19 amino acids. Researchers ran the PCR with 60 Vbeta and 13 Jbeta primers. Repertoires were generated with immunoSEQ multiplex PCR, while TCRdb's copy carries only in-frame clones and drops some. The data contain about 160,000 clones, 80% to 85% of them seen just once; the ten biggest clones take up approximately 4%. This chain uses TRBV21-1 with TRBJ2-7; TRBD1, as called in the table, went unchecked against the DNA. TRBV21-1 corresponds to a pseudogene. The sample consisted of PBMCs. The TCR comes from a man in his fifties or sixties in good health and CMV-seropositive. The CDR3 is CASSKALFHRQPLDYEQYF. The CDR3 DNA follows: TGTGCCAGCAGCAAAGCGCTTTTCCATAGACAGCCATTAGACTACGAGCAGTACTTC.